These 32 T cell receptor beta chains were all obtained from the same sample, sequenced in a study of T cells in Graves' hyperthyroidism and ophthalmopathy. RNA transcripts provided the source from which TCR beta CDR3 regions were amplified. A first-round RT-PCR of the TCR CDR3 used the HTBI primer set. TCRdb reprocessed the multiplex PCR reads via MiXCR and lists one record per CDR3 protein. The sample has 300,000 to 450,000 distinct CDR3 sequences, 15% to 17% seen once. Sequenced input: blood. These receptors were obtained from a woman younger than 35 with Graves' hyperthyroidism that later progressed to Graves' ophthalmopathy.

This clonotype has ten or more counts. The gene calls are TRBV7-9 and TRBJ1-5, with TRBD1 matching over 8 bases. This CDR3 has 15 amino acids. V shed 1 base, J shed 4 bases, and the junction held 3 bases outside the gene matches. CDR1 SEHNR and CDR2 FQNEAQ come from the germline V gene (reference sequence). For the CDR3, the DNA is TGTGCCAGCAGCTTAGGGACAGGGTATAATCAGCCCCAGCATTTT. Translated: CASSLGTGYNQPQHF.

This clonotype was counted at least ten times. V is TRBV29-1 and J is TRBJ2-1, with D tentatively TRBD2 (5 bases). Trimming shortened V by 1 base and J by 1 base, and 17 bases separated the two germline ends. CDR3 length: 17 residues. Germline V gene data show CDR1 as SQVTM and CDR2 as ANQGSEA. The CDR3: CSVEAPRRVRSYNEQFF. CDR3 bases: TGCAGCGTTGAAGCGCCTAGGCGGGTGAGGTCCTACAATGAGCAGTTCTTC.

This clonotype was recorded at least ten times. The chain joins TRBV28 to TRBJ2-7; TRBD2 matches at 8 bases. After removal of 6 bases from V and 3 bases from J, the junction contained 7 bases not matched to a gene. CDR3 length: 14 amino acids. Germline V gene sequence: CDR1 MDHEN, CDR2 SYDVKM. The DNA of the CDR3 is TGTGCCAGCAGCATCTCAGCGGGAGTCTACGAGCAGTACTTC. Encoded protein: CASSISAGVYEQYF.

The V and J genes are TRBV6-1 and TRBJ2-7; no clear D gene. The CDR3 contains 15 residues. CDR1 is MNHNS and CDR2 is SASEGT in the germline V gene. The V end lost 6 bases, the J end lost 0 bases, and 15 bases lay between the germline ends. CDR3 region: CASRTFLGSSYEQYF. The DNA of the CDR3 is TGTGCCAGCAGAACTTTTTTGGGAAGCTCCTACGAGCAGTACTTC.

In its sample, this clonotype was seen many times. V usage is TRBV27 and J usage is TRBJ2-5, with 14 nucleotides matching TRBD2. The CDR3 runs to 16 residues. V trimming: 5 bases; J trimming: 6 bases; junction bases outside the gene matches: 8. Per germline, CDR1 MNHEY and CDR2 SMNVEV (reference sequence). In DNA, the CDR3 is TGTGCCAGCAGTGGTCCCGGGACTAGCGGGAGTAAGACCCAGTACTTC. The encoded protein is CASSGPGTSGSKTQYF.

The V call is TRBV6-1, the J call TRBJ2-2; D uncertain. CDR3 size: 14 residues. The V end was cut by 7 bases, the J end by 0 bases, with 9 bases between. Germline loops: CDR1 MNHNS, CDR2 SASEGT. The CDR3 region has the DNA TGTGCCAGCACGGAGTTCCCGAACACCGGGGAGCTGTTTTTT. Amino acids: CASTEFPNTGELFF.

The CDR3 bases are TGCAGTGCTGTGGCGGGAAGGGGCTACACCTTC. As protein: CSAVAGRGYTF. V and J are TRBV20-1 and TRBJ1-2; no definite D call. This CDR3 comprises 11 residues. CDR1 is DFQATT, CDR2 SNEGSKA, per germline (reference sequence). Between the trimmed V and J ends, which lost 5 bases and 8 bases, there was a span of 12 bases.

On this clonotype: A much larger clone differs from this one at a single base, so this may be a read error. The chain combines TRBV27 with TRBJ1-1, with TRBD1 identical over 10 bases. CDR1 and CDR2 (germline): MNHEY, SMNVEV (reference sequence). The CDR3 is made up of 17 amino acids. DNA of the CDR3: TGTGCCAGCGGTTTATCCCGACAGGGGGCAGCGAACACTGAAGCTTTCTTT. Its translation: CASGLSRQGAANTEAFF.

This clonotype appeared many times. V and J are TRBV7-6 and TRBJ2-7, with D perhaps matching TRBD2 (5 bases). Germline V gives CDR1 SGHVS, CDR2 FNYEAQ. There are 14 residues in the CDR3. The V end was cut by 3 bases, the J end by 2 bases, with 11 bases between. CDR3 nucleotides: TGTGCCAGCAGCTTGGGAGAAGACCCCTACGAGCAGTACTTC. Residues: CASSLGEDPYEQYF.

This clonotype showed up just a few times. The chain links TRBV5-4 to TRBJ2-7; 11 nucleotides line up with TRBD2. The CDR3 is 14 residues long. The V and J ends lost 6 bases and 1 base, in that order; junction bases with no gene match: 3. The V gene's germline CDR1 is SGHNT and CDR2 YYREEE (reference sequence). This CDR3 is CASTIAGGSYEQYF. CDR3 coding DNA: TGTGCCAGCACCATAGCGGGAGGGTCCTACGAGCAGTACTTC.

Many counts were recorded for this clonotype. This chain connects TRBV2 to TRBJ2-2; 7 bases are a match to TRBD1. Germline lookup yields CDR1 SNHLY and CDR2 FYNNEI. CDR3 length: 14 amino acids. Losses at the gene ends were 11 bases for V and 0 bases for J; bases not matched to a gene: 6. The CDR3 protein is CALGTDANTGELFF. CDR3 nucleotide sequence: TGTGCCCTGGGGACAGACGCGAACACCGGGGAGCTGTTTTTT.

This clonotype showed up many times. The chain uses TRBV5-1 and TRBJ1-2; D might be TRBD1 (5 bases). V was cut by 4 bases and J by 0 bases, with 13 bases left in between. Germline-derived CDR1 and CDR2 are SGHRS and YFSETQ. This CDR3 contains 15 residues. The CDR3 is CASSTGLYPNYGYTF. The CDR3 nucleotides read TGCGCCAGCAGCACGGGACTCTACCCTAACTATGGCTACACCTTC.

This clonotype was detected ten times or more. One end of the junction fails to match germline, which may point to a read error. V usage is TRBV2 and J usage is TRBJ1-2; 9 nucleotides line up with TRBD1. The CDR3 consists of 13 residues. Germline CDR1 reads SNHLY; CDR2 reads FYNNEI. CDR3 protein: CAGRQGENYGYTF. CDR3 bases: TGTGCCGGCAGACAGGGGGAGAACTATGGCTACACCTTC.

This clonotype was found many times. The CDR3 protein is CASSRGTSGSNEQFF. CDR3 coding DNA: TGTGCCAGCAGTAGGGGGACTAGCGGGAGTAATGAGCAGTTCTTC. This chain connects TRBV6-1 to TRBJ2-1; TRBD2 matches 14 bases. CDR1 and CDR2 (germline): MNHNS, SASEGT. The CDR3 totals 15 residues. The V and J ends lost 5 bases and 7 bases, in that order; junction bases with no gene match: 4.

The table lists this clonotype with many counts. The V gene is TRBV13, the J gene TRBJ1-1; D gene uncertain. Germline CDR1 and CDR2: PRHDT and FYEKMQ (reference sequence). This CDR3 has 12 residues. V was shortened by 5 bases and J by 11 bases, with 15 bases between the two germline ends. CDR3 loop: CASSVTELPAFF. The CDR3 region has the DNA TGTGCCAGCAGCGTCACCGAACTGCCCGCTTTCTTT.

The table lists this clonotype with a few counts. The CDR3 sequence is CASSEREGLLGEQFF. In nucleotides, the CDR3 is TGTGCCAGCAGCGAGCGGGAGGGCCTTCTTGGGGAGCAGTTCTTC. The chain links TRBV7-8 to TRBJ2-1; 10 positions agree with TRBD2. J gave up 10 bases and V 5 bases, and 11 bases lay outside the gene matches. The CDR3 spans 15 residues. Germline V gene data show CDR1 as SGHVS and CDR2 as FQNEAQ.

This clonotype occurred many times. The gene calls are TRBV28 and TRBJ2-2, with no clear D. This CDR3 spans 13 amino acids. Germline V lookup: CDR1 MDHEN, CDR2 SYDVKM. Trimming left V 4 bases short and J 16 bases short, with 19 bases between. The CDR3 sequence is CASSSDVRVVGFF. CDR3 in DNA: TGTGCCAGCAGTTCGGATGTTCGAGTGGTCGGGTTTTTT.

In this sample, this clonotype turned up once. The junction does not match germline at one end; this may be a read error. The chain links TRBV19 to TRBJ1-1; unclear D gene. The CDR3 has 14 amino acids. The germline V gene encodes CDR1 LNHDA and CDR2 SQIVND (reference sequence). The CDR3 here is CASSIAGAYTDAFF. The CDR3 coding sequence is TGTGCCAGTAGTATTGCCGGAGCTTACACTGACGCTTTCTTT.

This clonotype was counted between two and nine times. The rearrangement joins TRBV5-1 to TRBJ1-3; TRBD1 matches 10 bases. V shed 0 bases, J shed 1 base, and the junction held 1 base outside the gene matches. CDR3 size: 16 residues. The germline V gene has CDR1 SGHRS and CDR2 YFSETQ. CDR3 sequence: CASSLGQGASGNTIYF. Here the CDR3 DNA reads TGCGCCAGCAGCTTGGGACAGGGGGCTTCTGGAAACACCATATATTTT.

This clonotype was counted between two and nine times. The gene calls are TRBV10-3 and TRBJ2-1; 8 bases agree with TRBD1. Germline V gene sequence: CDR1 ENHRY, CDR2 SYGVKD. Trimming at V came to 6 bases and at J to 7 bases, leaving 5 bases not matched to a gene. CDR3 length equals 13 residues. CDR3 DNA: TGTGCCATCAGGGACAGGGAAACTAATGAGCAGTTCTTC. It translates to CAIRDRETNEQFF.

This clonotype was observed many times. The chain combines TRBV2 with TRBJ2-5; 12 nucleotides line up with TRBD2. With 6 bases clipped from V and 4 bases from J, the junction kept 6 bases outside the gene matches. Germline V gene data show CDR1 as SNHLY and CDR2 as FYNNEI. The CDR3 is made up of 15 amino acids. CDR3 DNA: TGTGCCAGCAGCCAATTACTAGCGGGAGGAGAGACCCAGTACTTC. Its translation is CASSQLLAGGETQYF. The variable domain in full, with the rest retrieved from reference TRBV2 and TRBJ2-5, is EPEVTQTPSHQVTQMGQEVILRCVPISNHLYFYWYRQILGQKVEFLVSFYNNEISEKSEIFDDQFSVERPDGSNFTLKIRSTKLEDSAMYFCASSQLLAGGETQYFGPGTRLLVL.

This clonotype was counted at least ten times. This chain uses TRBV28 with TRBJ1-2; D unresolved. Deletions cut 2 bases from V and 7 bases from J, with 14 bases between. Germline V CDR1 and CDR2: MDHEN, SYDVKM. This CDR3 has 14 residues. CDR3 sequence (DNA): TGTGCCAGCAGTTTACTCCGGGTAATCAGTGGCTACACCTTC. Amino acid sequence: CASSLLRVISGYTF.

This clonotype occurred a few times. CDR3 DNA: TGTGCCAGCAGCCCCGGGGCTAGCGGGAAGTCCCGCGCAGATACGCAGTATTTT. It yields the protein CASSPGASGKSRADTQYF. The rearrangement joins TRBV3-1 to TRBJ2-3, with TRBD2 identical over 9 bases. Germline V gene lookup returns CDR1 LGHDT and CDR2 YNNKEL (reference sequence). The trim removed 4 bases at V and 4 bases at J, leaving 15 bases unmatched. The length of the CDR3 is 18 residues.

In this sample, this clonotype turned up many times. The CDR3 is CAYCRTAPNNSPLHF. The CDR3 DNA is TGTGCCTATTGCAGGACAGCCCCAAATAATTCACCCCTCCACTTT. The chain is built from TRBV30 and TRBJ1-6; tentatively, D is TRBD1 (6 bases). Trimming left V 7 bases short and J 5 bases short, with 18 bases between. The CDR3 loop spans 15 amino acids. Germline V CDR1 and CDR2: GTSNPN, SVGIG (reference sequence).

The sample holds a few counts of this clonotype. This chain links TRBV4-3 with TRBJ2-7; perhaps TRBD1 as D (6 bases). Germline V gene data show CDR1 as LGHNA and CDR2 as YSLEER. V lost 4 bases and J 0 bases, leaving 19 bases between the germline ends. The CDR3 has 17 amino acids. The CDR3 reads CASSPWIQGVSSYEQYF. The DNA for the CDR3 is TGCGCCAGCAGCCCCTGGATACAGGGCGTAAGCTCCTACGAGCAGTACTTC.

The rearrangement uses TRBV27 and TRBJ2-2; 12 nucleotides align to TRBD2. V dropped 5 bases and J dropped 5; count of bases not matched to a gene: 12. CDR1 is MNHEY, CDR2 SMNVEV, per germline (reference sequence). CDR3 length: 18 amino acids. The CDR3 DNA follows: TGTGCCAGCAGTCGGACTAGCGGGACTACCTTGAGTACCGGGGAGCTGTTTTTT. Amino acids: CASSRTSGTTLSTGELFF.

The gene calls are TRBV4-2 and TRBJ2-7; maybe TRBD1 (6 bases). The V end was cut by 1 base, the J end by 4 bases, with 14 bases between. The CDR3 consists of 15 residues. Germline CDR1 is LGHNA and CDR2 is YNFKEQ. The CDR3 region is CASSQVLQGGYEQYF. The CDR3 DNA reads as TGTGCCAGCAGCCAAGTTTTACAGGGCGGTTACGAGCAGTACTTC.

This clonotype was counted between two and nine times. The J gene is TRBJ2-3, the V gene TRBV6-4; 10 nucleotides line up with TRBD2. CDR3 length: 16 residues. J gave up 3 bases and V 2 bases, and 5 bases lay outside the gene matches. CDR1 and CDR2 from the germline V gene are MRHNA and SNTAGT. CDR3 sequence reads: CASSDRAGGPTDTQYF. CDR3 in DNA: TGTGCCAGCAGTGACCGAGCGGGAGGGCCGACAGATACGCAGTATTTT.

This chain uses TRBV28 with TRBJ1-2; 8 bases align to TRBD1. The CDR3 is 13 residues long. Looked up from germline, CDR1 is MDHEN and CDR2 is SYDVKM. Trimming cost V 5 bases and J 8 bases; bases outside gene matches: 7. Here the CDR3 reads CASSLSRGQGYTF. CDR3 DNA sequence: TGTGCCAGCAGTCTAAGCAGGGGGCAGGGCTACACCTTC.

This clonotype was seen repeatedly, ten times or more. V gene TRBV7-6 combines with J gene TRBJ2-3, with D perhaps matching TRBD2 (6 bases). The CDR3 consists of 16 residues. CDR1 is SGHVS and CDR2 is FNYEAQ in the germline V gene. Trimming stripped 3 bases from V and 5 bases from J, with 18 bases between. The CDR3 loop is CASSLGVGLLVDTQYF. The CDR3 DNA follows: TGTGCCAGCAGCTTGGGAGTGGGACTGCTCGTAGATACGCAGTATTTT.

This clonotype has a count of ten or more. The chain joins TRBV28 to TRBJ2-3, with D perhaps matching TRBD1 or TRBD2 (5 bases each). CDR1 is MDHEN and CDR2 is SYDVKM in the germline V gene. The ends were cut back, 6 bases at V and 2 bases at J, with 21 bases in the middle. This CDR3 has 17 amino acids. The CDR3 nucleotides are TGTGCCAGCAGACCCTCCAACCGGGACCTCTACACAGATACGCAGTATTTT. It specifies CASRPSNRDLYTDTQYF. Together with reference TRBV28 and TRBJ2-3, the CDR3 gives the full variable domain: DVKVTQSSRYLVKRTGEKVFLECVQDMDHENMFWYRQDPGLGLRLIYFSYDVKMKEKGDIPEGYSVSREKKERFSLILESASTNQTSMYLCASRPSNRDLYTDTQYFGPGTRLTVL.

The J gene is TRBJ2-1, the V gene TRBV29-1, with D tentatively TRBD1 (6 bases). CDR1 SQVTM and CDR2 ANQGSEA come from the germline V gene. The CDR3 contains 13 residues. V lost 7 bases and J 5 bases, leaving 15 bases between the germline ends. The CDR3 spells CSAQGWGNNEQFF. In nucleotides, the CDR3 is TGCAGCGCGCAGGGGTGGGGGAACAATGAGCAGTTCTTC.